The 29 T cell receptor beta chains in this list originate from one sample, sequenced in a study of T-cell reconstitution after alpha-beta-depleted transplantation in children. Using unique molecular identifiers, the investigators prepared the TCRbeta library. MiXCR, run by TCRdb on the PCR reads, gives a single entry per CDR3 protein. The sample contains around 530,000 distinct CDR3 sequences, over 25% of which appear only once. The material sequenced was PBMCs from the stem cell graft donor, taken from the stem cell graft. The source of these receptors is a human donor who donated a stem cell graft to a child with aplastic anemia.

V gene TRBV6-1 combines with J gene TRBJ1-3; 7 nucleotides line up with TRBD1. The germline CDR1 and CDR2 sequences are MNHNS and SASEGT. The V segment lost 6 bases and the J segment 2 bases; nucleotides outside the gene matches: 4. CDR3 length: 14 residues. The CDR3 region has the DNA TGTGCCAGCAGGACAGGGAGTGCTGGAAACACCATATATTTT. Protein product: CASRTGSAGNTIYF.

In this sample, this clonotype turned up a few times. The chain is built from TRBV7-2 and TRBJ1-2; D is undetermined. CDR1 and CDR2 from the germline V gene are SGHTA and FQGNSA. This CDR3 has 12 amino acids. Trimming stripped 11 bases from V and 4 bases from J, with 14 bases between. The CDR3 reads CAVELSGYGYTF. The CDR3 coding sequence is TGTGCCGTCGAGCTTAGCGGCTATGGCTACACCTTC.

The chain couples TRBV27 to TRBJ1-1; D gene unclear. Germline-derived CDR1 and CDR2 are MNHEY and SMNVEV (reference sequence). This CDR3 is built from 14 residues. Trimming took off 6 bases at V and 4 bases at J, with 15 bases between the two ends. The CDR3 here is CASSRWQVGTEAFF. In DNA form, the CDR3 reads TGTGCCAGCAGCAGGTGGCAGGTGGGCACTGAAGCTTTCTTT.

This CDR3 is CSASEAIGNDEQFF. CDR3 nucleotide sequence: TGCAGTGCTAGCGAAGCCATAGGAAACGATGAGCAGTTCTTC. V and J are TRBV20-1 and TRBJ2-1, with D unresolved. The CDR3 runs to 14 residues. Trimming pared 3 bases from V and 8 bases from J, leaving 17 bases between. The germline V gene has CDR1 DFQATT and CDR2 SNEGSKA (reference sequence).

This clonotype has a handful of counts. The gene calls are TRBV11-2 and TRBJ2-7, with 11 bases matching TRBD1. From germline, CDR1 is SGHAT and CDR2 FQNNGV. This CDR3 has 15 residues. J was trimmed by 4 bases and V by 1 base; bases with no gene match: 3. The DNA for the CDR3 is TGTGCCAGCAGCTTAGTCCGGGACAGGGGGTACGAGCAGTACGTC. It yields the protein CASSLVRDRGYEQYV.

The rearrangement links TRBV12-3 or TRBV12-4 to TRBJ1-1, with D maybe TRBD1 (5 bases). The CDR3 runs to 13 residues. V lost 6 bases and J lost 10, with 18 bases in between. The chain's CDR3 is CASSLTPGVGAFF. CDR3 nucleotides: TGTGCCAGCAGCTTGACTCCGGGGGTAGGAGCTTTCTTT.

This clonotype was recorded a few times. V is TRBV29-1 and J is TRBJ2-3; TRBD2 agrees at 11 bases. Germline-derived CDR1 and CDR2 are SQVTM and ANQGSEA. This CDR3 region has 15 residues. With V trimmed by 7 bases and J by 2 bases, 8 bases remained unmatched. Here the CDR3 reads CSANSGRAFTDTQYF. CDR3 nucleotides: TGCAGCGCTAATAGCGGGAGGGCCTTCACAGATACGCAGTATTTT.

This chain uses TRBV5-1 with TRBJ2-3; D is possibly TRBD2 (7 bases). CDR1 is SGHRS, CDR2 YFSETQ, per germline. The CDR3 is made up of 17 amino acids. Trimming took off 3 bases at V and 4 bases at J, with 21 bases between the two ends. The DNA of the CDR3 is TGCGCCAGCAGCTCCGCCACGACGGGGGGCGCGTCAGATACGCAGTATTTT. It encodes CASSSATTGGASDTQYF.

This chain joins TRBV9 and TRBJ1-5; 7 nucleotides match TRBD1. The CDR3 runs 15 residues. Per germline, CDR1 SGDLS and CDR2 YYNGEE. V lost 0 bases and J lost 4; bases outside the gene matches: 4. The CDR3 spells CASSVGDSGNQPQHF. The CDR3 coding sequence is TGTGCCAGCAGCGTAGGGGACAGCGGGAATCAGCCCCAGCATTTT.

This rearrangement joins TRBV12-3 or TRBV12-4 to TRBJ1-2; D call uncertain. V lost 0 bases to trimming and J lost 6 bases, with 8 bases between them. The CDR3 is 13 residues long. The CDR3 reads CASSLARSDGYTF. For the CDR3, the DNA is TGTGCCAGCAGTTTAGCGCGGAGCGATGGCTACACCTTC.

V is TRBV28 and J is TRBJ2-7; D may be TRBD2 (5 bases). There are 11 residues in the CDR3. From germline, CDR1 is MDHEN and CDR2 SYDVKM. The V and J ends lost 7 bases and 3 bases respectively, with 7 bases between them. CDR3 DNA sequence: TGTGCCAGCAACCGGGACTACGAGCAGTACTTC. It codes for CASNRDYEQYF.

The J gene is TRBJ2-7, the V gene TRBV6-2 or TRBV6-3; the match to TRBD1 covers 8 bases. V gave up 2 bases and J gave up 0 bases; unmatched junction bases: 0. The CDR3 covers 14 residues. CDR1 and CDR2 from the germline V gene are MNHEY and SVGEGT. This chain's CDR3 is CASSYQGASYEQYV. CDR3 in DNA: TGTGCCAGCAGTTACCAGGGGGCCTCCTACGAGCAGTACGTC.

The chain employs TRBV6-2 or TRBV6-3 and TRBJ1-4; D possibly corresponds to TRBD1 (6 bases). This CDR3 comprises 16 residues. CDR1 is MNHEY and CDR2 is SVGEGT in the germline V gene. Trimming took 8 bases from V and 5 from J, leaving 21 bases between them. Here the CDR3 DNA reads TGTGCCAGCGGAGGACTGAGGACGCAGGGGAATGAAAAACTGTTTTTT. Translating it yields CASGGLRTQGNEKLFF.

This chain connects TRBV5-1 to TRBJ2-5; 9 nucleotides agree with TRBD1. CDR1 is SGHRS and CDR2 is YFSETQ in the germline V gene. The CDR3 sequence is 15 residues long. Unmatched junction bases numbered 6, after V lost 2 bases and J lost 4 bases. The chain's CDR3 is CASSFRTGDRETQYF. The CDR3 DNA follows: TGCGCCAGCAGCTTCCGGACAGGGGATCGAGAGACCCAGTACTTC.

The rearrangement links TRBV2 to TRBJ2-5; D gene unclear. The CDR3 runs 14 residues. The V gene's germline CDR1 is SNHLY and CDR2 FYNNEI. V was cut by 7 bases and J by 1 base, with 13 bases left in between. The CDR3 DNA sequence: TGTGCCAGCAAAATTGCACGAAGCCAAGAGACCCAGTACTTC. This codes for CASKIARSQETQYF.

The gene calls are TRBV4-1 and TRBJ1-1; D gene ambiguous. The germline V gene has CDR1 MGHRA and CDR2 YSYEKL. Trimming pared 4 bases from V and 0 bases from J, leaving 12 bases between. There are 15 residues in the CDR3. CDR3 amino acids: CASSRETSMNTEAFF. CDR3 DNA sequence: TGCGCCAGCAGCCGAGAAACAAGCATGAACACTGAAGCTTTCTTT.

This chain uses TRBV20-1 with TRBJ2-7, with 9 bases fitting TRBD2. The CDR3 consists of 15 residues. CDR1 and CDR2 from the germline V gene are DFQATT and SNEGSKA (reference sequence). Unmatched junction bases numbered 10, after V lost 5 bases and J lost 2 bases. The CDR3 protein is CSAPTLAGAAYEQYF. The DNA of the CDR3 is TGCAGTGCTCCGACCTTAGCGGGAGCGGCCTACGAGCAGTACTTC.

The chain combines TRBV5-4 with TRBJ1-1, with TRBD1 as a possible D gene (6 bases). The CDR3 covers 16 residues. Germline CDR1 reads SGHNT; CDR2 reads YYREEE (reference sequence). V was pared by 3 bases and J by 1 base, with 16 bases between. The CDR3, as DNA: TGTGCCAGCAGCTCCCAAAACAGGGCTCAGAACACTGAAGCTTTCTTT. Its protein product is CASSSQNRAQNTEAFF.

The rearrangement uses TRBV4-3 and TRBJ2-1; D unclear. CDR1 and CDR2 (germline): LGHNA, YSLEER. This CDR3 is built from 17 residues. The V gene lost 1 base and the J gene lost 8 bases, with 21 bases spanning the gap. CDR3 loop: CASSQGVGMLRPHEQFF. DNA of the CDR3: TGCGCCAGCAGCCAAGGCGTAGGTATGTTACGTCCGCATGAGCAGTTCTTC.

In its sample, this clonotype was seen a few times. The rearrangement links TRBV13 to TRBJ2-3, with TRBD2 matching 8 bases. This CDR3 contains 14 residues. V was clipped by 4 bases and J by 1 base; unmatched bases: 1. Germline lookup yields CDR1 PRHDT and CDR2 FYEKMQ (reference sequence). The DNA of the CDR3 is TGTGCCAGCAGCTCGACTAGCGGCACAGATACGCAGTATTTT. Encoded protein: CASSSTSGTDTQYF.

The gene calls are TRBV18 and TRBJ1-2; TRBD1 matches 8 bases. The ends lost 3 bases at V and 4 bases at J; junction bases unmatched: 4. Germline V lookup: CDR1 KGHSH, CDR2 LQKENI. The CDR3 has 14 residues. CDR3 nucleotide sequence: TGTGCCAGCTCACCGCAGGGGACAGGCTATGGCTACACCTTC. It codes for CASSPQGTGYGYTF.

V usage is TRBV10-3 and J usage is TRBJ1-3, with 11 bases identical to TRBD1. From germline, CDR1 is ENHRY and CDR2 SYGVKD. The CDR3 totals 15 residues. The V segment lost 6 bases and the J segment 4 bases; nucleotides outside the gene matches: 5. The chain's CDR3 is CAISGQGARGNTIYF. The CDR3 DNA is TGTGCCATCAGCGGACAGGGGGCGCGGGGAAACACCATATATTTT.

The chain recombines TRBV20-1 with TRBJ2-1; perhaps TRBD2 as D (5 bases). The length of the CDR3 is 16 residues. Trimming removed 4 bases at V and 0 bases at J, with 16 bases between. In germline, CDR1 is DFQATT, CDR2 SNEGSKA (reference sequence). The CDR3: CSATPGGRSSYNEQFF. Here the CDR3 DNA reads TGCAGTGCTACTCCCGGCGGGCGGAGCTCCTACAATGAGCAGTTCTTC.

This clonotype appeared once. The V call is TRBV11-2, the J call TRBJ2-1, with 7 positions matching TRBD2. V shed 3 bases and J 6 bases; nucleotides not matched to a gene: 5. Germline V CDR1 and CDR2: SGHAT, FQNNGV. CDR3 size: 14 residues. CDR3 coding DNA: TGTGCCAGCAGCTTTCGGGGGAGGGGCAATGAGCAGTTCTTC. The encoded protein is CASSFRGRGNEQFF.

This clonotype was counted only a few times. The CDR3 nucleotides read TGCAGTGCTAGAACCCCTTCCGACAGATATTACAATGAGCAGTTCTTC. It encodes CSARTPSDRYYNEQFF. This chain uses TRBV20-1 with TRBJ2-1; possibly TRBD1 for D (5 bases). CDR1 and CDR2 from the germline V gene are DFQATT and SNEGSKA (reference sequence). This CDR3 comprises 16 residues. The V end lost 2 bases, the J end lost 4 bases, and 18 bases lay between the germline ends.

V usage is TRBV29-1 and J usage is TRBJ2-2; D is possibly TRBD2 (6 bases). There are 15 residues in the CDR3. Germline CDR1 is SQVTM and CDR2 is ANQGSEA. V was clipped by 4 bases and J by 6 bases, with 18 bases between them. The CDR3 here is CSVGGTVSGPGELFF. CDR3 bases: TGCAGCGTTGGAGGGACTGTCAGTGGGCCCGGGGAGCTGTTTTTT.

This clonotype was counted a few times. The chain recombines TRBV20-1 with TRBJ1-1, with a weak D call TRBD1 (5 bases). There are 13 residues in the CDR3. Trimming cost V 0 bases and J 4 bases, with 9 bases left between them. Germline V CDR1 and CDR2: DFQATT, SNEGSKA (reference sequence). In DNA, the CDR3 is TGCAGTGCTAGAGAGGGGGAGCCCACTGAAGCTTTCTTT. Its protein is CSAREGEPTEAFF.

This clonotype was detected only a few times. CDR3 sequence: CASSLNLAGGPGGELFF. CDR3 DNA sequence: TGTGCCAGCAGCCTAAACCTAGCGGGAGGGCCTGGCGGGGAGCTGTTTTTT. The chain is built from TRBV12-3 or TRBV12-4 and TRBJ2-2, with TRBD2 matching 12 bases. V was clipped by 6 bases and J by 7 bases; unmatched bases: 12. This CDR3 contains 17 residues.

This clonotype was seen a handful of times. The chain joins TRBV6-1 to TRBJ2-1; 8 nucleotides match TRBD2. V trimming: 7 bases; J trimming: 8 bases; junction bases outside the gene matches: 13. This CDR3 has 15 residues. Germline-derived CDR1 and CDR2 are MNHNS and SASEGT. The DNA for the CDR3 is TGTGCCAGCACCCCTGGGAGCGGGAGTAGGTATGAGCAGTTCTTC. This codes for CASTPGSGSRYEQFF.